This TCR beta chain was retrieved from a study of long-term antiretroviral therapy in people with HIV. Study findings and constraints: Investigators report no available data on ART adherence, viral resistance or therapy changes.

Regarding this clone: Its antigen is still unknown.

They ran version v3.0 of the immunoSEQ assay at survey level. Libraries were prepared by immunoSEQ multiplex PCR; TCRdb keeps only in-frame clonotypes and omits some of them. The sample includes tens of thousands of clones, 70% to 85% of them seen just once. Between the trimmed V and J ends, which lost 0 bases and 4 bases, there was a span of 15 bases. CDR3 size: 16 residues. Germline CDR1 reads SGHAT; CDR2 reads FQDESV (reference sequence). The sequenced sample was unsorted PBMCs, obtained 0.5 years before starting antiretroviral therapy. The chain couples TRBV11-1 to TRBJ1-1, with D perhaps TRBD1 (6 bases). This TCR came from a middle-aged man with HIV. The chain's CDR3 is CASSLARGTTRTEAFF. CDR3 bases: TGTGCCAGCAGCTTAGCCAGGGGAACGACCCGCACTGAAGCTTTCTTT.